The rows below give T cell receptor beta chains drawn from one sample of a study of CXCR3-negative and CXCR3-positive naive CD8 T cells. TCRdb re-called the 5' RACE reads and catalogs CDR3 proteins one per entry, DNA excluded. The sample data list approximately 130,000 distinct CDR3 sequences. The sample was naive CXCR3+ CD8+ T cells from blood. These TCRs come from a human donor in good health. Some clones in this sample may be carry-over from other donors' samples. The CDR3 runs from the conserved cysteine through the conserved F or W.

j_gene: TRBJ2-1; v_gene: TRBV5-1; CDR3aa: CASSLSGSSSYNEQFF
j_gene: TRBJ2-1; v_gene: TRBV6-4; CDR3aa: CASQADIGSDEQFF
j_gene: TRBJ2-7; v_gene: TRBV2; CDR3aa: CASSEFLAGEYEQYF
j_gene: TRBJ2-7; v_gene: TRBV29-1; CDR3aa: CSVGGSGGITYEQYF
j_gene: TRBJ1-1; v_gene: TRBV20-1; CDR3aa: CSARDGRDSAEAFF
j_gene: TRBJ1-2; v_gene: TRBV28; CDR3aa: CASSLPGTVYGYTF
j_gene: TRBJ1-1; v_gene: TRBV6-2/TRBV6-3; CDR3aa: CASSSELLVTEAFF
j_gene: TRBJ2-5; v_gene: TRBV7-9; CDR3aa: CASSLPPATSEETQYF
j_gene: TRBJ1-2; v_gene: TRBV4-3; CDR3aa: CASSQDLGLGYYGYTF
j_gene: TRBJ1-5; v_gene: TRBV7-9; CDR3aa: CASSPPVGGFDQPQHF
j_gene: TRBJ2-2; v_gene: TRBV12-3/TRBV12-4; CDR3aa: CASSLEVGRVNTGELFF
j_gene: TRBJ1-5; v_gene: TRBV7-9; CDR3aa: CAIGQGFSNQPQHF
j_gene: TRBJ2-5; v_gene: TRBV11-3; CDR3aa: CASSFGSGETQYF
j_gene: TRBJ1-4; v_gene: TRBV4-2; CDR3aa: CASSQDNWDLSEKLFF
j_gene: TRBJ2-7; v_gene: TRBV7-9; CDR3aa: CASSFSGSVYEQYF
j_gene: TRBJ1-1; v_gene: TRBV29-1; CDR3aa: CSVEAPGQAFTEAFF
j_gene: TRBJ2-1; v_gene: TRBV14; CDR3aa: CASSLGLAGGYINNEQFF
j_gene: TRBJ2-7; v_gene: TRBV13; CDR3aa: CASSPVVGAYEQYF
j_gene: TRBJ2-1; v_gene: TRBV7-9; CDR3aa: CASSHRDRVYEQFF
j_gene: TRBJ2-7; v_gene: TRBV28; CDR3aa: CASSSLGNGGEQYF
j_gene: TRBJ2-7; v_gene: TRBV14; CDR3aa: CASSQWEPRGEQYF
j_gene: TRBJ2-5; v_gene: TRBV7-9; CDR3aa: CASSVEGQIQETQYF
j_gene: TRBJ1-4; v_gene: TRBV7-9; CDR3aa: CASSLASGGEKLFF
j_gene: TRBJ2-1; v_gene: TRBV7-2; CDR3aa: CASSLDAGQPCPFF
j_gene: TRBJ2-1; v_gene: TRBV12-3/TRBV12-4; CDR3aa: CASSFSGYNEQFF
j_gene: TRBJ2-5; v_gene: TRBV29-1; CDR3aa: CSVDGVAMGVQETQYF
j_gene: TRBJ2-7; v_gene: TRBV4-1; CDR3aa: CASSPVGASSFGSYEQYF
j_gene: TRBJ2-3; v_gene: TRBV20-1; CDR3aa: CSARDLFGRAAYQYF
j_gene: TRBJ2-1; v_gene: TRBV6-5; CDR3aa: CASSYSPLGNEQFF
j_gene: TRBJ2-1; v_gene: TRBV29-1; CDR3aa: CSVPSEGTEQFF
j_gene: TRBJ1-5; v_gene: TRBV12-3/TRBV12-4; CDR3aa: CASSLNRGQPQHF
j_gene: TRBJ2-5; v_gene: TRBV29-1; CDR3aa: CSVEGQGMETQYF
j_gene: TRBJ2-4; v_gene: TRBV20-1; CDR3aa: CSVEGALLAKNIQYF
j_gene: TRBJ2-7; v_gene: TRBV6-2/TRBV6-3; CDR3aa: CASSYAGTAYEQYF
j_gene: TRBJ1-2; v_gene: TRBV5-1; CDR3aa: CASSSTGQSHYGYTF
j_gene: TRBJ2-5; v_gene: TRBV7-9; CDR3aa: CASWDSQETQYF
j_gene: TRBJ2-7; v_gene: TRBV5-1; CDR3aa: CASSPGGGGYEQYF
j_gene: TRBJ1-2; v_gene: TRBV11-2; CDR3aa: CASSGTGGWGYGYTF
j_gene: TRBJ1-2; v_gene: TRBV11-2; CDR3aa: CASSLASGNWYGYTF
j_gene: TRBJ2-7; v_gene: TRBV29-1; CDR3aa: CSVPGTSGTYEQYF
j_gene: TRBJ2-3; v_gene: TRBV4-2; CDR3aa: CASSPSGLAARTDTQYF
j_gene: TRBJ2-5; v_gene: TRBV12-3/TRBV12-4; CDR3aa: CASSFWNQETQYF
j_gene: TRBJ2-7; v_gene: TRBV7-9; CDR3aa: CASSYPAAYEQYF
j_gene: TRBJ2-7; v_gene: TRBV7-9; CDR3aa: CASSPGTGLEQYF
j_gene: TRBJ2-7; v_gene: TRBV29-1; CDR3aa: CSGTGQGPEQYF
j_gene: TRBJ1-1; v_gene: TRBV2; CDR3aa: CASLFGNTEAFF